This T cell receptor beta chain was recorded in a study of T-cell memory formation after mild COVID-19. TCRdb re-called the 5' RACE reads with MiXCR, one entry per CDR3 protein. Of 350,000 to 450,000 distinct CDR3 sequences in the sample, 28% were seen once. Ten or more counts support this clonotype. V dropped 3 bases and J dropped 7; count of bases not matched to a gene: 3. The CDR3 runs to 13 residues. Germline loops: CDR1 MNHEY, CDR2 SMNVEV (reference sequence). Source material: PBMCs or a T cell subset sorted from them (not recorded which). The chain couples TRBV27 to TRBJ2-5; 9 bases are shared with TRBD1. The sequence came from an adult woman who had mild COVID-19 (a few samples of this study predate the infection). Cell type and time point are not known. This CDR3 is CASSFRQGGTQYF. CDR3 sequence (DNA): TGTGCCAGCAGTTTTAGACAGGGGGGGACCCAGTACTTC.